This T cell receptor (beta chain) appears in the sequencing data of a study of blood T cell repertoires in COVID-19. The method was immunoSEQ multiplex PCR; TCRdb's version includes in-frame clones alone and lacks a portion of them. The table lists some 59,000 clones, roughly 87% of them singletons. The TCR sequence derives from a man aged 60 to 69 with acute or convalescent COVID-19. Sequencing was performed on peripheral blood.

CDR3 in DNA: TGTGCCAGCAGCCCCCTACAGGGCGCAAAACTGTTTTTT. Residues: CASSPLQGAKLFF. This rearrangement joins TRBV7-9 to TRBJ1-4; possible D gene TRBD1, 6 bases. V dropped 5 bases and J dropped 10 bases, with 14 bases sitting between them. CDR3 size: 13 residues. Germline V gene data show CDR1 as SEHNR and CDR2 as FQNEAQ (reference sequence). The variable domain in full, with the rest retrieved from reference TRBV7-9 and TRBJ1-4, is DTGVSQNPRHKITKRGQNVTFRCDPISEHNRLYWYRQTLGQGPEFLTYFQNEAQLEKSRLLSDRFSAERPKGSFSTLEIQRTEQGDSAMYLCASSPLQGAKLFFGSGTQLSVL.